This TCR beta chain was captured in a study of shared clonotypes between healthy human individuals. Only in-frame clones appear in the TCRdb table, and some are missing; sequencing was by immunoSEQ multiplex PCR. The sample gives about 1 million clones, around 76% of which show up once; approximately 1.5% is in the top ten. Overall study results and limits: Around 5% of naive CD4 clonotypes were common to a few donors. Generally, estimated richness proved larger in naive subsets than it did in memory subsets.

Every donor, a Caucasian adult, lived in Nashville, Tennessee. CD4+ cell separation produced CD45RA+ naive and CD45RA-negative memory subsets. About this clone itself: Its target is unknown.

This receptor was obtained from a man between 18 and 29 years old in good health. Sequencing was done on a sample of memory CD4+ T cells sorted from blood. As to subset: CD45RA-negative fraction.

The chain's CDR3 is CASSQNPGTAETQYF. The CDR3 nucleotides read TGTGCCAGCAGCCAGAACCCCGGCACAGCTGAGACCCAGTACTTC. The V gene is TRBV7-9, the J gene TRBJ2-5; D not resolved. The V end lost 5 bases, the J end lost 5 bases, and 18 bases lay between the germline ends. This CDR3 has 15 amino acids. Germline V gene data show CDR1 as SEHNR and CDR2 as FQNEAQ (reference sequence).